This T cell receptor beta chain derives from a study of T cell responses to AZD1222 COVID-19 vaccine. Study-wide results and limits: Samples come after the peak T cell response, not at day 14. White British people made up most donors, females outnumbered males, and clonal diversity was possibly underestimated. Across the whole spike, CD4 TCRs peaked at regions 160-218 and 743-854.

The CDR3 is 14 residues long. Trimming removed 3 bases at V and 5 bases at J, with 13 bases between. Germline V gene data show CDR1 as SGHNT and CDR2 as YYREEE (reference sequence). This clone was seen a single time. Its cognate antigen is unknown. Method: immunoSEQ multiplex PCR; TCRdb's copy keeps in-frame clones and lacks some. The sample includes about 67,000 clones, under 90% of them seen just once. V usage is TRBV5-4 and J usage is TRBJ2-3, with D possibly matching TRBD2 (5 bases). The TCR comes from an adult who received the AZD1222 COVID-19 vaccine. The source material was peripheral blood, sampled 28 days after the second AZD1222 dose. The DNA of the CDR3 is TGTGCCAGCAGCTCCCTACACGGGGAAGATACGCAGTATTTT. Amino acid sequence: CASSSLHGEDTQYF.